This entry lists 26 T cell receptor beta chains sequenced from one sample in a study of identical twins (dated by TCRdb to 2016 to 2018). The library came from 5' RACE. Sequencing relied on an Illumina HiSeq 2000. Starting from the raw public reads, TCRdb applied fastp trimming at Q25, assembled clones with MiXCR and retained in-frame beta chains. Rows merge per CDR3 protein into single entries with the most common DNA and genes. Present in this sample are roughly 250,000 distinct CDR3 sequences, around an eighth of which were seen just once. In total, the top ten clones hold around 9.5% of the sample. Sequencing was carried out using memory (CD45RO+) T cells sorted from blood. Taken with the paper, the label for cell subset or site translates to: CD45RO+ enriched T cells. Source of these receptors: a woman aged 18-29 years in good health.

J is TRBJ2-7 and V is TRBV7-2; 7 bases match TRBD1. The CDR3 runs to 16 residues. V dropped 1 base and J dropped 2; count of bases not matched to a gene: 8. Germline-derived CDR1 and CDR2 are SGHTA and FQGNSA. CDR3: CASSLGGGRGTYEQYF. CDR3 nucleotide sequence: TGTGCCAGCAGCTTAGGGGGTGGCAGGGGGACCTACGAGCAGTACTTC.

The table lists this clonotype with a few counts. The chain has TRBV6-2 or TRBV6-3 and TRBJ2-1; TRBD2 might be the D (5 bases). Trimming stripped 10 bases from V and 12 bases from J, with 19 bases between. CDR3 size: 12 residues. Germline CDR1 is MNHEY and CDR2 is SVGEGT. The DNA of the CDR3 is TGTGCCATTAGCCCGCCGAAACGGGGGCAGTTCTTC. Encoded protein: CAISPPKRGQFF.

This clonotype was recorded a few times. The genes are TRBV20-1 and TRBJ2-2; the D call may be TRBD1 or TRBD2 (5 bases each). V was trimmed by 2 bases and J by 1 base, leaving 14 bases between them. CDR1 is DFQATT and CDR2 is SNEGSKA in the germline V gene (reference sequence). There are 16 residues in the CDR3. The CDR3 spells CSARRDGRRNTGELFF. The CDR3 coding sequence is TGCAGTGCTAGAAGGGACGGAAGGAGGAACACCGGGGAGCTGTTTTTT.

This clonotype was seen many times. The chain employs TRBV5-8 and TRBJ1-2; no firm D call. The CDR3 is 12 residues long. Germline V gene sequence: CDR1 SGHTS, CDR2 YDEGEE. V lost 4 bases and J 3 bases, leaving 7 bases between the germline ends. The chain's CDR3 is CASSRADYGYTF. CDR3 coding DNA: TGTGCCAGCAGCAGGGCGGACTATGGCTACACCTTC. Combining the CDR3 with reference TRBV5-8 and TRBJ1-2 gives the whole variable domain EAGVTQSPTHLIKTRGQQATLRCSPISGHTSVYWYQQALGLGLQFLLWYDEGEERNRGNFPPRFSGRQFPNYSSELNVNALELEDSALYLCASSRADYGYTFGSGTRLTVV.

This clonotype has at least ten counts. The chain has TRBV5-6 and TRBJ2-7; 10 nucleotides align to TRBD2. V shed 5 bases and J 5 bases; nucleotides not matched to a gene: 10. The CDR3 contains 15 residues. Germline lookup yields CDR1 SGHDT and CDR2 YYEEEE. In nucleotides, the CDR3 is TGTGCCAGCAGACCCTCAGCGGGAGGGGGGAACGAGCAGTACTTC. This encodes CASRPSAGGGNEQYF. Complete variable domain (other parts from reference TRBV5-6 and TRBJ2-7): DAGVTQSPTHLIKTRGQQVTLRCSPKSGHDTVSWYQQALGQGPQFIFQYYEEEERQRGNFPDRFSGHQFPNYSSELNVNALLLGDSALYLCASRPSAGGGNEQYFGPGTRLTVT.

The chain couples TRBV7-9 to TRBJ2-1, with 9 bases aligning to TRBD2. V lost 1 base, J lost 7 bases, and 5 bases stayed unmatched. The V gene's germline CDR1 is SEHNR and CDR2 FQNEAQ (reference sequence). The length of the CDR3 is 15 residues. CDR3 nucleotides: TGTGCCAGCAGCTTAGACGGGACTAGCATAAATGAGCAGTTCTTC. As protein: CASSLDGTSINEQFF.

The sample holds many counts of this clonotype. The V call is TRBV3-1, the J call TRBJ1-2; TRBD1 agrees at 10 bases. Germline values: CDR1 LGHDT, CDR2 YNNKEL (reference sequence). The CDR3 spans 14 residues. V shed 2 bases, J shed 5 bases, and the junction held 2 bases outside the gene matches. The CDR3 coding sequence is TGTGCCAGCAGCCAATGGACAGGGGGTTATGGCTACACCTTC. Protein product: CASSQWTGGYGYTF. Supplemented by reference TRBV3-1 and TRBJ1-2, the full variable domain reads DTAVSQTPKYLVTQMGNDKSIKCEQNLGHDTMYWYKQDSKKFLKIMFSYNNKELIINETVPNRFSPKSPDKAHLNLHINSLELGDSAVYFCASSQWTGGYGYTFGSGTRLTVV.

The chain couples TRBV27 to TRBJ1-1; no firm D call. The length of the CDR3 is 11 residues. Trimming stripped 7 bases from V and 7 bases from J, with 10 bases between. The germline CDR1 and CDR2 sequences are MNHEY and SMNVEV (reference sequence). The CDR3 loop reads CASMRFLEAFF. The CDR3 nucleotides are TGTGCCAGCATGCGATTCCTTGAAGCTTTCTTT.

This chain links TRBV20-1 with TRBJ1-1, with D perhaps matching TRBD1 (6 bases). CDR3 size: 13 residues. In germline, CDR1 is DFQATT, CDR2 SNEGSKA (reference sequence). Trimming left V 6 bases short and J 1 base short, with 12 bases between. This CDR3 reads CSATTTGNTEAFF. The DNA of the CDR3 is TGCAGTGCCACGACGACAGGGAACACTGAAGCTTTCTTT.

The rearrangement joins TRBV4-3 to TRBJ2-7, with TRBD2 matching over 11 bases. Germline trimming cut 1 base from V and 0 bases from J; bases unmatched to any gene: 11. This CDR3 is 19 amino acids long. CDR1 is LGHNA and CDR2 is YSLEER in the germline V gene. Here the CDR3 DNA reads TGCGCCAGCAGCCAAGCCGCCGGGACTAGCGGAGGGAGCTCCTACGAGCAGTACTTC. Encoded protein: CASSQAAGTSGGSSYEQYF.

V is TRBV18 and J is TRBJ1-4; the match to TRBD1 covers 7 bases. This CDR3 has 16 amino acids. The trim removed 3 bases at V and 5 bases at J, leaving 9 bases unmatched. Germline CDR1 KGHSH, CDR2 LQKENI. CDR3 loop: CASSPKRTGNNEKLFF. CDR3 nucleotide sequence: TGTGCCAGCTCACCTAAGAGGACAGGAAACAATGAAAAACTGTTTTTT.

DNA of the CDR3: TGTGCCAGCAGTTGGGGATTCGAGCAGTACTTC. It translates to CASSWGFEQYF. This sequence joins TRBV12-3 or TRBV12-4 and TRBJ2-7; D is unresolved. Trimming cost V 4 bases and J 6 bases, with 7 bases left between them. This CDR3 comprises 11 residues.

The sample holds many counts of this clonotype. The chain employs TRBV5-6 and TRBJ2-2; D call uncertain. The ends were cut back, 3 bases at V and 4 bases at J, with 10 bases in the middle. Germline CDR1 reads SGHDT; CDR2 reads YYEEEE. The CDR3 has 14 amino acids. The CDR3 region has the DNA TGTGCCAGCAGCTACACCCATACCACCGGGGAGCTGTTTTTT. It is translated as CASSYTHTTGELFF.

A few counts support this clonotype. V gene TRBV18 combines with J gene TRBJ1-4, with D uncertain. Trimming shortened V by 1 base and J by 6 bases, and 12 bases separated the two germline ends. Germline-derived CDR1 and CDR2 are KGHSH and LQKENI. The CDR3 totals 15 residues. Here the CDR3 reads CASSPLPAGDEKLFF. CDR3 bases: TGTGCCAGCTCACCACTTCCAGCCGGTGATGAAAAACTGTTTTTT. The complete variable domain, with remaining parts taken from reference TRBV18 and TRBJ1-4, reads NAGVMQNPRHLVRRRGQEARLRCSPMKGHSHVYWYRQLPEEGLKFMVYLQKENIIDESGMPKERFSAEFPKEGPSILRIQQVVRGDSAAYFCASSPLPAGDEKLFFGSGTQLSVL.

This chain connects TRBV3-1 to TRBJ1-2; 7 bases agree with TRBD1. Germline V gene lookup returns CDR1 LGHDT and CDR2 YNNKEL (reference sequence). Trimming removed 4 bases from V and 3 bases from J; junction bases left unmatched: 8. The CDR3 has 15 amino acids. The CDR3: CASSPLDRADYGYTF. The CDR3 region has the DNA TGTGCCAGCAGCCCACTCGACAGGGCGGACTATGGCTACACCTTC.

This clonotype was counted only a few times. The chain employs TRBV12-3 or TRBV12-4 and TRBJ2-5; TRBD2 aligns across 9 bases. This CDR3 region has 13 residues. J lost 5 bases, V lost 6 bases, and 4 bases had no gene match. The CDR3 protein is CASSIAGAETQYF. The CDR3 coding sequence is TGTGCCAGCAGCATAGCGGGGGCCGAGACCCAGTACTTC.

This clonotype has just a few counts. The gene calls are TRBV7-9 and TRBJ2-1; 7 bases are a match to TRBD2. The CDR3 is made up of 15 amino acids. Germline V gene sequence: CDR1 SEHNR, CDR2 FQNEAQ (reference sequence). The V gene end was trimmed by 7 bases and the J gene end by 1 base; junction bases not matched to a gene: 7. Here the CDR3 reads CASIRTGLSYNEQFF. In DNA form, the CDR3 reads TGTGCCAGCATCCGGACGGGACTATCCTACAATGAGCAGTTCTTC.

A single count supports this clonotype. The rearrangement joins TRBV29-1 to TRBJ2-1; 9 nucleotides match TRBD2. Germline V lookup: CDR1 SQVTM, CDR2 ANQGSEA. The CDR3 sequence is 14 residues long. With 0 bases clipped from V and 9 bases from J, the junction kept 6 bases outside the gene matches. In DNA, the CDR3 is TGCAGCGTTGAAGAGCCGGGACTAGCAGCTGAGCAGTTCTTC. Translated, it gives CSVEEPGLAAEQFF.

The V and J genes are TRBV5-1 and TRBJ2-7; tentative D call: TRBD1 (6 bases). Germline assignment: CDR1 SGHRS and CDR2 YFSETQ. Trimming shortened V by 4 bases and J by 5 bases, and 16 bases separated the two germline ends. This CDR3 contains 14 residues. This CDR3 reads CASSQTQGYHEQYF. CDR3 DNA sequence: TGCGCCAGCAGCCAGACACAGGGTTACCACGAGCAGTACTTC.

V and J are TRBV12-3 or TRBV12-4 and TRBJ2-3; D unclear. The CDR3 runs to 17 residues. Trimming took off 5 bases at V and 0 bases at J, with 18 bases between the two ends. CDR3 in DNA: TGTGCCAGCAGTCCAGGATCCTGGTTTTCTAGCACAGATACGCAGTATTTT. Its protein is CASSPGSWFSSTDTQYF.

CDR3 sequence (DNA): TGTGCCAGCAGCCCTATGGGGGGCTACACCTTC. Its protein is CASSPMGGYTF. The chain recombines TRBV12-3 or TRBV12-4 with TRBJ1-2, with unresolved D. The CDR3 is 11 amino acids. V was shortened by 6 bases and J by 8 bases, with 10 bases between the two germline ends.

This clonotype was detected ten times or more. The chain is built from TRBV7-9 and TRBJ2-1; no clear D. The V end lost 5 bases, the J end lost 6 bases, and 11 bases lay between the germline ends. There are 13 residues in the CDR3. Germline V gene lookup returns CDR1 SEHNR and CDR2 FQNEAQ (reference sequence). CDR3 sequence (DNA): TGTGCCAGCAGCCCCCCAATAGTCAATGAGCAGTTCTTC. This sequence encodes CASSPPIVNEQFF.

V usage is TRBV7-2 and J usage is TRBJ2-1; TRBD2 aligns across 7 bases. The CDR3 is 15 residues long. J was trimmed by 6 bases and V by 1 base; bases with no gene match: 6. CDR1 and CDR2 (germline): SGHTA, FQGNSA. In DNA form, the CDR3 reads TGTGCCAGCAGCTTAGGCCTAGCGGCACCCAATGAGCAGTTCTTC. Protein: CASSLGLAAPNEQFF. The full variable domain, rest sourced from reference TRBV7-2 and TRBJ2-1, is GAGVSQSPSNKVTEKGKDVELRCDPISGHTALYWYRQSLGQGLEFLIYFQGNSAPDKSGLPSDRFSAERTGGSVSTLTIQRTQQEDSAVYLCASSLGLAAPNEQFFGPGTRLTVL.

V and J are TRBV12-3 or TRBV12-4 and TRBJ1-6, with D possibly TRBD1 on 5 matching bases. The V gene lost 3 bases and the J gene lost 10 bases, with 10 bases spanning the gap. The CDR3 consists of 13 residues. For the CDR3, the DNA is TGTGCCAGCAGTTTGGGGGTAAACTCACCCCTCCACTTT. Amino acids: CASSLGVNSPLHF.

This clonotype was picked up many times. The chain combines TRBV5-6 with TRBJ1-2; D perhaps matches TRBD1 (6 bases). Deletions cut 0 bases from V and 4 bases from J, with 10 bases between. CDR3 length equals 14 residues. The germline gives CDR1 SGHDT, CDR2 YYEEEE. The CDR3 DNA follows: TGTGCCAGCAGCTTGGCAGGGGTAGGCTATGGCTACACCTTC. It codes for CASSLAGVGYGYTF.

This clonotype occurred a few times. The V gene is TRBV7-2, the J gene TRBJ1-5; TRBD1 might be the D (5 bases). Trimming pared 1 base from V and 7 bases from J, leaving 11 bases between. The CDR3 runs to 14 residues. Germline V gives CDR1 SGHTA, CDR2 FQGNSA. The CDR3, as DNA: TGTGCCAGCAGCTTAGGGGGGTGGAGGCAGCCCCAGCATTTT. Translating it yields CASSLGGWRQPQHF.